One sample yielded the 11 T cell receptor beta chains listed below, sequenced in a study of vaccination and CD4 T cells after COVID-19. Treatment: approximately 11-day PBMC culture with coronavirus spike peptide pools or control peptides (ViraFEST assay). Their target antigens are unknown. Sequencing of the DNA from cultured CD4+ T cells was carried out with the Oncomine TCR Beta short-read assay. TCRdb fed the PCR reads into MiXCR, producing one record per CDR3 protein. In the table there are approximately 20,000 distinct CDR3 sequences, about 23% of which are singletons. Sequenced input: cultured CD4+ T cells from blood. Receptors originate from a human donor with COVID-19.

V is TRBV24-1 and J is TRBJ2-1; 7 bases fit TRBD1. The CDR3 has 17 residues. Trimming at V came to 4 bases and at J to 2 bases, leaving 10 bases not matched to a gene. Per germline, CDR1 KGHDR and CDR2 SFDVKD. The CDR3 DNA sequence: TGTGCCACCAGTGAAGATGACAGGGTCGGTCCCTACAATGAGCAGTTCTTC. This codes for CATSEDDRVGPYNEQFF.

This clonotype was observed a handful of times. The chain joins TRBV15 to TRBJ2-1; TRBD2 aligns across 8 bases. Germline V gives CDR1 LNHNV, CDR2 YYDKDF (reference sequence). V was pared by 1 base and J by 4 bases, with 0 bases of the junction left unmatched. This CDR3 contains 14 residues. The DNA of the CDR3 is TGTGCCACCAGCAGAGCGGGGGGGTACAATGAGCAGTTCTTC. It is translated as CATSRAGGYNEQFF.

The rearrangement uses TRBV11-2 and TRBJ2-7; a weak D match, TRBD1 (6 bases). The length of the CDR3 is 15 residues. Trimming took 6 bases from V and 7 from J, leaving 22 bases between them. Germline-derived CDR1 and CDR2 are SGHAT and FQNNGV. This CDR3 reads CASRSVRGLVGEQYF. The CDR3 bases are TGTGCCAGCAGATCCGTCAGGGGTTTGGTGGGGGAGCAGTACTTC.

This sequence joins TRBV6-1 and TRBJ2-7; TRBD1 might be the D (6 bases). This CDR3 has 12 amino acids. Germline V lookup: CDR1 MNHNS, CDR2 SASEGT. The V and J ends lost 6 bases and 6 bases respectively, with 12 bases between them. The CDR3 loop is CASRSQGAEQYF. The CDR3 bases are TGTGCCAGCAGGTCACAGGGAGCCGAGCAGTACTTC.

This clonotype has more than one count but fewer than ten. The rearrangement joins TRBV19 to TRBJ1-5; D possibly corresponds to TRBD1 (5 bases). The CDR3 loop spans 17 amino acids. The V gene's germline CDR1 is LNHDA and CDR2 SQIVND (reference sequence). Trimming removed 4 bases at V and 9 bases at J, with 25 bases between. The CDR3 DNA sequence: TGTGCCAGTAGTACCCTCGGGGGGTTAAACCTTCTTCCGCCCCAGCATTTT. It translates to CASSTLGGLNLLPPQHF. The full variable domain, its missing parts supplied by reference TRBV19 and TRBJ1-5, is DGGITQSPKYLFRKEGQNVTLSCEQNLNHDAMYWYRQDPGQGLRLIYYSQIVNDFQKGDIAEGYSVSREKKESFPLTVTSAQKNPTAFYLCASSTLGGLNLLPPQHFGDGTRLSIL.

Only a few counts were recorded for this clonotype. This rearrangement joins TRBV27 to TRBJ1-1; 8 nucleotides match TRBD1. Losses at the gene ends were 7 bases for V and 0 bases for J; bases not matched to a gene: 7. CDR3 size: 15 residues. Germline V lookup: CDR1 MNHEY, CDR2 SMNVEV (reference sequence). The CDR3: CASTKLTGVNTEAFF. CDR3 in DNA: TGTGCCAGCACCAAATTGACAGGGGTGAACACTGAAGCTTTCTTT.

The rearrangement uses TRBV12-3 or TRBV12-4 and TRBJ2-6, with 7 positions matching TRBD1. The V and J ends lost 5 bases and 4 bases, in that order; junction bases with no gene match: 5. The length of the CDR3 is 15 residues. The CDR3 protein is CASSPQGQGANVLTF. The CDR3, as DNA: TGTGCCAGCAGTCCACAGGGGCAAGGGGCCAACGTCCTGACTTTC.

The table lists this clonotype with a few counts. CDR3 protein: CSASQGANEKLFF. The CDR3 coding sequence is TGCAGTGCTAGCCAGGGGGCTAATGAAAAACTGTTTTTT. The chain employs TRBV20-1 and TRBJ1-4; 7 bases are a match to TRBD1. Trimming removed 3 bases from V and 3 bases from J; junction bases left unmatched: 1. Per germline, CDR1 DFQATT and CDR2 SNEGSKA (reference sequence). CDR3 length: 13 residues.

Comments on this clonotype: At one end the junction does not follow the germline gene, possibly because of a read error. The chain uses TRBV7-8 and TRBJ1-1; D gene ambiguous. The CDR3 contains 14 residues. Germline V gene lookup returns CDR1 SGHVS and CDR2 FQNEAQ. The CDR3 sequence: CVSSLDEGATEAFF. Here the CDR3 DNA reads TGTGTCAGCAGCTTAGACGAGGGCGCAACTGAAGCTTTCTTT.

This sequence joins TRBV7-2 and TRBJ2-5; possibly TRBD2 for D (5 bases). CDR3 length: 15 residues. The ends were cut back, 0 bases at V and 4 bases at J, with 12 bases in the middle. Germline CDR1 and CDR2: SGHTA and FQGNSA. CDR3 bases: TGTGCCAGCAGCTTAGCAACAACTAGTCTAGAGACCCAGTACTTC. It yields the protein CASSLATTSLETQYF.

A note on this clonotype: The junction differs from germline at one of its ends, possibly a read error. The V call is TRBV7-2, the J call TRBJ2-2; possible D gene TRBD1, 6 bases. The CDR3 has 14 amino acids. The germline V gene encodes CDR1 SGHTA and CDR2 FQGNSA. The CDR3 sequence is CASSSGQNTEELFF. The CDR3 nucleotides are TGTGCCAGCAGCTCAGGACAGAACACCGAGGAGCTGTTTTTT.